These 21 T cell receptor beta chains were all obtained from the same sample, sequenced in a study of blood T cell repertoires in COVID-19. Clones were read by immunoSEQ multiplex PCR, and TCRdb kept only the in-frame ones, dropping some. The repertoire holds about 370,000 clones, with more than 75% as singletons. The specimen was peripheral blood. These receptors were taken from a woman under 40 with COVID-19, enrolled during active disease.

This sequence joins TRBV4-2 and TRBJ1-1, with D uncertain. In germline, CDR1 is LGHNA, CDR2 YNFKEQ. Trimming removed 0 bases from V and 11 bases from J, with 13 bases in between. The CDR3 is 13 amino acids. CDR3 coding DNA: TGTGCCAGCAGCCAAGATCTTGGACGGAGGGCTTTCTTT. Protein product: CASSQDLGRRAFF.

The CDR3 nucleotides are TGTGCCCTAAAAAAACGGGGGAGAGACGAGCAGTACTTC. It specifies CALKKRGRDEQYF. V is TRBV2 and J is TRBJ2-7; the D gene is possibly TRBD2 (6 bases). The CDR3 consists of 13 residues. In germline, CDR1 is SNHLY, CDR2 FYNNEI. Trimming left V 11 bases short and J 5 bases short, with 19 bases between.

This chain uses TRBV2 with TRBJ1-6; possible D gene TRBD1, 5 bases. The CDR3 covers 16 residues. V gave up 1 base and J gave up 8 bases, with 15 bases separating them. CDR1 is SNHLY and CDR2 is FYNNEI in the germline V gene. The CDR3 region has the DNA TGTGCCAGCAGTGAAGGGGGGGGAGTGGGACATTCACCCCTCCACTTT. This codes for CASSEGGGVGHSPLHF. Using reference TRBV2 and TRBJ1-6 for the parts outside the CDR3, the full variable domain is EPEVTQTPSHQVTQMGQEVILRCVPISNHLYFYWYRQILGQKVEFLVSFYNNEISEKSEIFDDQFSVERPDGSNFTLKIRSTKLEDSAMYFCASSEGGGVGHSPLHFGNGTRLTVT.

The chain is built from TRBV19 and TRBJ2-7, with a weak D call TRBD2 (5 bases). V lost 7 bases to trimming and J lost 2 bases, with 15 bases between them. The germline gives CDR1 LNHDA, CDR2 SQIVND (reference sequence). This CDR3 has 14 residues. Written as DNA, the CDR3 is TGTGCCAGTACTGAAAGGGCGGGCCCCTACGAGCAGTACTTC. Residues: CASTERAGPYEQYF.

This chain connects TRBV4-2 to TRBJ2-1; 15 bases match TRBD2. The trim removed 2 bases at V and 7 bases at J, leaving 9 bases unmatched. The CDR3 contains 18 residues. Germline CDR1 reads LGHNA; CDR2 reads YNFKEQ. CDR3 nucleotides: TGTGCCAGCAGCCAATTTTTCGGGACTAGCGGGAGGAATAATGAGCAGTTCTTC. This codes for CASSQFFGTSGRNNEQFF.

J is TRBJ2-3 and V is TRBV14; 7 nucleotides line up with TRBD1. Germline CDR1 and CDR2: SGHDN and FVKESK. This CDR3 has 15 residues. The ends lost 4 bases at V and 4 bases at J; junction bases unmatched: 8. The CDR3 protein is CASSPLTGFPDTQYF. In DNA, the CDR3 is TGTGCCAGCAGCCCCCTGACAGGGTTCCCAGATACGCAGTATTTT.

The rearrangement joins TRBV6-5 to TRBJ2-1; 8 positions agree with TRBD2. The V gene's germline CDR1 is MNHEY and CDR2 SVGAGI. The CDR3 has 15 residues. J gave up 0 bases and V 6 bases, and 4 bases lay outside the gene matches. The CDR3 is CASRGLGGSYNEQFF. CDR3 sequence (DNA): TGTGCCAGCAGGGGACTAGGCGGCTCCTACAATGAGCAGTTCTTC.

This clone was observed once. The V and J genes are TRBV25-1 and TRBJ1-2, with a possible D match to TRBD1 (6 bases). The length of the CDR3 is 12 residues. V was cut by 5 bases and J by 5 bases, with 9 bases left in between. CDR1 and CDR2 from the germline V gene are MGHDK and SYGVNS. CDR3: CASSIQGYGYTF. For the CDR3, the DNA is TGTGCCAGCAGTATACAGGGTTATGGCTACACCTTC.

This clone has just a few counts. The gene calls are TRBV25-1 and TRBJ1-2, with TRBD1 matching 10 bases. Germline assignment: CDR1 MGHDK and CDR2 SYGVNS. This CDR3 spans 14 amino acids. Losses at the gene ends were 6 bases for V and 6 bases for J; bases not matched to a gene: 7. CDR3 nucleotides: TGTGCCAGCAGGCTGGGACAGGGGTTGGATGGCTACACCTTC. Protein product: CASRLGQGLDGYTF.

The genes are TRBV6-4 and TRBJ2-3; the match to TRBD2 covers 11 bases. CDR3 size: 16 residues. CDR1 and CDR2 from the germline V gene are MRHNA and SNTAGT. Unmatched junction bases numbered 4, after V lost 4 bases and J lost 1 base. CDR3 sequence (DNA): TGTGCCAGCAGTGTATCGACTAGCGGGGGCACAGATACGCAGTATTTT. This encodes CASSVSTSGGTDTQYF.

Note on this clone: The sample holds other DNA sequences that translate to the same CDR3. The chain has TRBV19 and TRBJ1-2, with D perhaps TRBD1 (6 bases). Germline CDR1 and CDR2: LNHDA and SQIVND (reference sequence). V was trimmed by 4 bases and J by 2 bases, leaving 11 bases between them. This CDR3 is 14 amino acids long. For the CDR3, the DNA is TGTGCCAGTAGTACAATACAGGGAAACTATGGCTACACCTTC. Translating it yields CASSTIQGNYGYTF.

The chain carries TRBV7-2 and TRBJ2-7; D possibly corresponds to TRBD2 (6 bases). The CDR3 has 12 amino acids. Germline CDR1 SGHTA, CDR2 FQGNSA. Trimming took off 8 bases at V and 3 bases at J, with 11 bases between the two ends. The CDR3 coding sequence is TGTGCCAGCCGGAGGGGCAGCTACGAGCAGTACTTC. This encodes CASRRGSYEQYF.

The chain has TRBV9 and TRBJ2-2; TRBD2 is a possible D gene (6 bases). The CDR3 covers 17 residues. V lost 0 bases, J lost 2 bases, and 14 bases lay in between. Per germline, CDR1 SGDLS and CDR2 YYNGEE. CDR3 DNA sequence: TGTGCCAGCAGCGTAGTTCTCGGGGGACCAAACACCGGGGAGCTGTTTTTT. Its translation is CASSVVLGGPNTGELFF.

This chain connects TRBV18 to TRBJ1-2; possibly TRBD1 for D (6 bases). With 4 bases removed from V and 2 bases from J, the gap between germline ends came to 8 bases. This CDR3 comprises 13 residues. CDR1 and CDR2 from the germline V gene are KGHSH and LQKENI. The CDR3 region has the DNA TGTGCCAGCTCACGGACAGAGAACTATGGCTACACCTTC. Residues: CASSRTENYGYTF.

The chain combines TRBV3-1 (or the pseudogene TRBV3-2) with TRBJ2-6; D perhaps matches TRBD2 (5 bases). V was trimmed by 0 bases and J by 3 bases, leaving 9 bases between them. This CDR3 has 16 residues. Germline V gene sequence: CDR1 LGHDT, CDR2 YNNKEL (reference sequence). The CDR3 coding sequence is TGTGCCAGCAGCCAAGAACGGGGTGGTGGGGCCAACGTCCTGACTTTC. The encoded protein is CASSQERGGGANVLTF.

Concerning this clone itself: One junction end disagrees with the germline gene, perhaps due to a read error. The chain employs TRBV2 and TRBJ2-1; TRBD2 agrees at 10 bases. This CDR3 comprises 19 residues. CDR1 SNHLY and CDR2 FYNNEI come from the germline V gene. CDR3 loop: CASREGRAASGSSYNEQFF. The CDR3 DNA reads TGTGCCAGCAGGGAAGGGAGGGCGGCTAGCGGGAGCTCCTACAATGAGCAGTTCTTC.

This clone was recorded a few times. This sequence joins TRBV10-3 and TRBJ2-2, with TRBD2 identical over 9 bases. Germline values: CDR1 ENHRY, CDR2 SYGVKD. The CDR3 totals 13 residues. V was clipped by 6 bases and J by 7 bases; unmatched bases: 3. In nucleotides, the CDR3 is TGTGCCATCAGGCGGGAGGGCCACGGGGAGCTGTTTTTT. Amino acids: CAIRREGHGELFF.

This clone was observed at least ten times. The CDR3 coding sequence is TGTGCCAGCAGCGCCCTACCCCAGGGGCATGAGTTCTTC. Its translation is CASSALPQGHEFF. The chain links TRBV7-2 to TRBJ2-1, with D perhaps matching TRBD1 (6 bases). CDR1 is SGHTA and CDR2 is FQGNSA in the germline V gene. The CDR3 has 13 amino acids. Trimming left V 5 bases short and J 14 bases short, with 19 bases between.

In its sample, this clone was seen a few times. The chain joins TRBV28 to TRBJ2-3; a possible D gene is TRBD2 (6 bases). The CDR3 covers 13 residues. Germline values: CDR1 MDHEN, CDR2 SYDVKM. CDR3 in DNA: TGTGGAGGGTCGGCGGGAAACACAGATACGCAGTATTTT. It specifies CGGSAGNTDTQYF.

The chain couples TRBV11-2 to TRBJ1-6, with a weak D call TRBD1 (6 bases). The CDR3 consists of 14 residues. V lost 3 bases and J lost 6, with 9 bases in between. In germline, CDR1 is SGHAT, CDR2 FQNNGV. The CDR3 protein is CASSFRTVNSPLHF. The CDR3 nucleotides are TGTGCCAGCAGCTTTAGGACAGTTAATTCACCCCTCCACTTT.

This clone occurred a few times. This chain connects TRBV5-1 to TRBJ2-7; the match to TRBD1 covers 7 bases. V dropped 2 bases and J dropped 3; count of bases not matched to a gene: 5. The CDR3 is made up of 14 amino acids. From germline, CDR1 is SGHRS and CDR2 YFSETQ. Here the CDR3 reads CASSFGTDLYEQYF. In nucleotides, the CDR3 is TGCGCCAGCAGCTTCGGGACAGACCTCTACGAGCAGTACTTC.